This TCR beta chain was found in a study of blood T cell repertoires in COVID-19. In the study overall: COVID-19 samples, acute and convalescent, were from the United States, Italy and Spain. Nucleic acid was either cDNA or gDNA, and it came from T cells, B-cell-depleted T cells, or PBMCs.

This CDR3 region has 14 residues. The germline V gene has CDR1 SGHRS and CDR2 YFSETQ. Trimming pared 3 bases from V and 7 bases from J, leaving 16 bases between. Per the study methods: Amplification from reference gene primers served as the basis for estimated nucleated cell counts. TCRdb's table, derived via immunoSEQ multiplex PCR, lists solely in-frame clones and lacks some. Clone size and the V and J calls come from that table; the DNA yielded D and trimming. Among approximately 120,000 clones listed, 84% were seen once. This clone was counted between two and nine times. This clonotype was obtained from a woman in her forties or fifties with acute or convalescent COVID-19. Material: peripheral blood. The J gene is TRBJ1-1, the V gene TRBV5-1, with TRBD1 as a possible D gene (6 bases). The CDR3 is CASSWRGAGHEAFF. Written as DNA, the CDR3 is TGCGCCAGCAGCTGGCGGGGGGCAGGCCATGAAGCTTTCTTT.